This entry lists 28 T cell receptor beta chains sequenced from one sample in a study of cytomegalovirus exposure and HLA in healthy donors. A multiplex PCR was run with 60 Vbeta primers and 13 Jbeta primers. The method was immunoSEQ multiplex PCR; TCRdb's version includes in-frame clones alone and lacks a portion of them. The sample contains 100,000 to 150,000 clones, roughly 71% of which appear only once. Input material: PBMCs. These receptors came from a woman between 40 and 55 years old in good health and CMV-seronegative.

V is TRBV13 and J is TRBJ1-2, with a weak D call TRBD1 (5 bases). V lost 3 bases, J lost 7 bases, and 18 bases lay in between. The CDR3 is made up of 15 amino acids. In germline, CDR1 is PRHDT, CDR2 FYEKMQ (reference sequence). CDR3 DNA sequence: TGTGCCAGCAGCTTTTGGGCAGGGATCCTCTCTGGCTACACCTTC. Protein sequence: CASSFWAGILSGYTF.

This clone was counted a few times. CDR3 amino acids: CASIPQPGSGELFF. Written as DNA, the CDR3 is TGTGCCAGCATCCCCCAGCCCGGGAGCGGGGAGCTGTTTTTT. V is TRBV7-6 and J is TRBJ2-2, with a possible D match to TRBD2 (6 bases). Germline CDR1 and CDR2: SGHVS and FNYEAQ. With 7 bases removed from V and 7 bases from J, the gap between germline ends came to 16 bases. This CDR3 spans 14 amino acids. The variable domain in full, completed from reference TRBV7-6 and TRBJ2-2, reads GAGVSQSPRYKVTKRGQDVALRCDPISGHVSLYWYRQALGQGPEFLTYFNYEAQQDKSGLPNDRFSAERPEGSISTLTIQRTEQRDSAMYRCASIPQPGSGELFFGEGSRLTVL.

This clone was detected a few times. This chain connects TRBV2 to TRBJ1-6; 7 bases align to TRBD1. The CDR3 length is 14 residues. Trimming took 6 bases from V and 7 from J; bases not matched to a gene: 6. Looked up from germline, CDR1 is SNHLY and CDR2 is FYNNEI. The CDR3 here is CASSGQEMNSPLHF. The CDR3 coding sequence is TGTGCCAGCAGCGGACAGGAGATGAATTCACCCCTCCACTTT. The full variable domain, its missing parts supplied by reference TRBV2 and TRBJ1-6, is EPEVTQTPSHQVTQMGQEVILRCVPISNHLYFYWYRQILGQKVEFLVSFYNNEISEKSEIFDDQFSVERPDGSNFTLKIRSTKLEDSAMYFCASSGQEMNSPLHFGNGTRLTVT.

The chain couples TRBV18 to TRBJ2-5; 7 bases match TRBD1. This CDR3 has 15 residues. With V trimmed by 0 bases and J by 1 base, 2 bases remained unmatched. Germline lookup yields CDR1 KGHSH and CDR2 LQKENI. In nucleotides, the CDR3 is TGTGCCAGCTCACCACCGGGACAGATCCAAGAGACCCAGTACTTC. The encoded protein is CASSPPGQIQETQYF.

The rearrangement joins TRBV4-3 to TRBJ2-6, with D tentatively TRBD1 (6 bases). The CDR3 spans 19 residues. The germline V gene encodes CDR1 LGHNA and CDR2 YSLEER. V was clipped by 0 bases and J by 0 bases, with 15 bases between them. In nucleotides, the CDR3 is TGCGCCAGCAGCCAAGATCTTACAGGGCCGAGCTCTGGGGCCAACGTCCTGACTTTC. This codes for CASSQDLTGPSSGANVLTF.

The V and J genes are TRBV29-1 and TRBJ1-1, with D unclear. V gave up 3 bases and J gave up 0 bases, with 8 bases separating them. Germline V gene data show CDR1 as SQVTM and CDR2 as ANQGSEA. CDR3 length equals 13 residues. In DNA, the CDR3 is TGCAGCGTTGATAACGGGTTGAACACTGAAGCTTTCTTT. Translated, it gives CSVDNGLNTEAFF.

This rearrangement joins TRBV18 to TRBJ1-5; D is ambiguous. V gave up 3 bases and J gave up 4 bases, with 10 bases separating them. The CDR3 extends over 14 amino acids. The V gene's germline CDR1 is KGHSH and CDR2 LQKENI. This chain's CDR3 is CASSPETTNQPQHF. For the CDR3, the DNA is TGTGCCAGCTCACCCGAGACAACAAATCAGCCCCAGCATTTT.

CDR3 bases: TGTGCCACCAGCACGGGACAGGGAACCTGTGAAGCTTTCTTT. Translating gives CATSTGQGTCEAFF. The V and J genes are TRBV15 and TRBJ1-1, with TRBD1 matching over 9 bases. Per germline, CDR1 LNHNV and CDR2 YYDKDF (reference sequence). J lost 7 bases, V lost 4 bases, and 7 bases had no gene match. This CDR3 comprises 14 residues.

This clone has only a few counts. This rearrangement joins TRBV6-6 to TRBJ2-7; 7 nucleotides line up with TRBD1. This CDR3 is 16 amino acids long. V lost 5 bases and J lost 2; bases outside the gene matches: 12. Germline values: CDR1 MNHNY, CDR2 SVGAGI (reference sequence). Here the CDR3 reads CASSQPGQTRTYEQYF. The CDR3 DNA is TGTGCCAGCAGTCAACCGGGACAGACTCGGACCTACGAGCAGTACTTC.

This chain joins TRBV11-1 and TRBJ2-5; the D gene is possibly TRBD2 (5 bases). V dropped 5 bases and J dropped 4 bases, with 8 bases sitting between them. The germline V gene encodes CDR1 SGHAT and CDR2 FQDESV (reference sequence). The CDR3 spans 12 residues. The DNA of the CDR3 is TGTGCCAGCAGCCCACGGGGAGAGACCCAGTACTTC. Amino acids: CASSPRGETQYF.

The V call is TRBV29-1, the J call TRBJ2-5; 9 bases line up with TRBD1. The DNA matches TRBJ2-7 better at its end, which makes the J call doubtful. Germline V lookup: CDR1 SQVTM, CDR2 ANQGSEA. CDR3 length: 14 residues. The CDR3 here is CSVTRRTGVYEQYF. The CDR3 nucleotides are TGCAGCGTTACTCGTAGGACAGGGGTCTACGAGCAGTACTTC.

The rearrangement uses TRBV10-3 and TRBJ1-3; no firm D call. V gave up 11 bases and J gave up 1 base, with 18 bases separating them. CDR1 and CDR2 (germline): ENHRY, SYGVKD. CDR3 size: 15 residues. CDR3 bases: TGTGCCGTAAGTCAGGAACCTCGGTCTGGAAACACCATATATTTT. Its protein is CAVSQEPRSGNTIYF.

CDR3 nucleotide sequence: TGTGCCAGCAGCTTTCCAGGGGGCACAGATACGCAGTATTTT. Translating it yields CASSFPGGTDTQYF. The J gene is TRBJ2-3, the V gene TRBV5-4, with D possibly being TRBD1 (6 bases). Germline assignment: CDR1 SGHNT and CDR2 YYREEE (reference sequence). This CDR3 has 14 amino acids. V was cut by 2 bases and J by 1 base, with 8 bases left in between.

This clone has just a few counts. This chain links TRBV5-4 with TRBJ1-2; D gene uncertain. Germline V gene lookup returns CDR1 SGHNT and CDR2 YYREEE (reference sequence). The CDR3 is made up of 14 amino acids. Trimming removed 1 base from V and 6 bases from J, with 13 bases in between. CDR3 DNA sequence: TGTGCCAGCAGCTTGCTAGGAAGTGGTAATGGCTACACCTTC. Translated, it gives CASSLLGSGNGYTF.

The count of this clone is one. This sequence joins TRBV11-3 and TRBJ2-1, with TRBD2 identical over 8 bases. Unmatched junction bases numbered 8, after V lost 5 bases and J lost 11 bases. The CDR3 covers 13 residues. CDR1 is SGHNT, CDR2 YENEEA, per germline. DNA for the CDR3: TGTGCCAGCAGCGTCGCTACTAGCGGTAAGCAGTTCTTC. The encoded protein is CASSVATSGKQFF.

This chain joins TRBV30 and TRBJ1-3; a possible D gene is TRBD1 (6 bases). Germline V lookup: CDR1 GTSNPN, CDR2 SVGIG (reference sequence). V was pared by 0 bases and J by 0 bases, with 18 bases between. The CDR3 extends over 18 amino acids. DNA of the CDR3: TGTGCCTGGAGTGTTGGGGACATGCTCACTCTCTCTGGAAACACCATATATTTT. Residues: CAWSVGDMLTLSGNTIYF.

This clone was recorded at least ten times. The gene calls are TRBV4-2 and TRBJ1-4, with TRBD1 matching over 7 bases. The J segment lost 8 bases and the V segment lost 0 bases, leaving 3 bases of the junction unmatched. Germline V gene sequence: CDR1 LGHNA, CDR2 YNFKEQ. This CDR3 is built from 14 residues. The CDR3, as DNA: TGTGCCAGCAGCCAAGAAGGGGGCCGCGAAAAACTGTTTTTT. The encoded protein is CASSQEGGREKLFF.

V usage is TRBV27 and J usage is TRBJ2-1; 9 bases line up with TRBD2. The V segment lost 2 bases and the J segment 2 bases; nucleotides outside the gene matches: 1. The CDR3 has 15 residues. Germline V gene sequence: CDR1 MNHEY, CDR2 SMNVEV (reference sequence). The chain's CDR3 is CASSLAGGPYNEQFF. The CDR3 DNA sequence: TGTGCCAGCAGTTTAGCGGGGGGGCCCTACAATGAGCAGTTCTTC.

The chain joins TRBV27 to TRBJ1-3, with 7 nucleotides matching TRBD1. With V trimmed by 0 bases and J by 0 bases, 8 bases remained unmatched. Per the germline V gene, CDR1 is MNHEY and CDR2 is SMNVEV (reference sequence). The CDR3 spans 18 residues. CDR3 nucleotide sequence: TGTGCCAGCAGTTTATCGAGACAGGGACACTACTCTGGAAACACCATATATTTT. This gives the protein CASSLSRQGHYSGNTIYF.

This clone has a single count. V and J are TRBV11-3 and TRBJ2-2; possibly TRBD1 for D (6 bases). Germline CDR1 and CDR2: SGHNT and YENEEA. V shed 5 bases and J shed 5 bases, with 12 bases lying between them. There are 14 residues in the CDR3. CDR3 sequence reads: CASSQDSLTGELFF. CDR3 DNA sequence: TGTGCCAGCAGCCAGGACAGTTTAACCGGGGAGCTGTTTTTT.

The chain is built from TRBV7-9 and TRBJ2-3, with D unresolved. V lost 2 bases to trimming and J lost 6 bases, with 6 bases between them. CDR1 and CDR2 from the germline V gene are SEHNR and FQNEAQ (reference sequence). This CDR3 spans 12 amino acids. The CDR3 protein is CASSLISDTQYF. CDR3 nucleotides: TGTGCCAGCAGCTTAATTTCGGATACGCAGTATTTT. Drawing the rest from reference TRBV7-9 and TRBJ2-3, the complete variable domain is DTGVSQNPRHKITKRGQNVTFRCDPISEHNRLYWYRQTLGQGPEFLTYFQNEAQLEKSRLLSDRFSAERPKGSFSTLEIQRTEQGDSAMYLCASSLISDTQYFGPGTRLTVL.

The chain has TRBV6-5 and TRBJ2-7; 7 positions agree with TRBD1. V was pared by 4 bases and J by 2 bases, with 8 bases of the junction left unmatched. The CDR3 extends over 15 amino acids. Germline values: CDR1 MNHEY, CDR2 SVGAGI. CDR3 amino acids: CASSSFPGQAYEQYF. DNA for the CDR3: TGTGCCAGCAGTTCCTTCCCCGGACAGGCCTACGAGCAGTACTTC.

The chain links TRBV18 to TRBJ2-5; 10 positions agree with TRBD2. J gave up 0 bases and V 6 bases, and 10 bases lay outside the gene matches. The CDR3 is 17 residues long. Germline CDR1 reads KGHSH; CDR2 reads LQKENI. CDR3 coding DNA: TGTGCCAGCTCCATGGCTCTAGCGGGGGTCTACCAAGAGACCCAGTACTTC. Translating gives CASSMALAGVYQETQYF.

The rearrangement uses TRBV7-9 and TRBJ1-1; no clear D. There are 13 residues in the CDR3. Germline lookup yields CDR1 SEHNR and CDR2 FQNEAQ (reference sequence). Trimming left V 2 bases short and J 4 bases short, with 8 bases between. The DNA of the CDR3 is TGTGCCAGCAGCTTATATCTGTCCACTGAAGCTTTCTTT. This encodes CASSLYLSTEAFF.

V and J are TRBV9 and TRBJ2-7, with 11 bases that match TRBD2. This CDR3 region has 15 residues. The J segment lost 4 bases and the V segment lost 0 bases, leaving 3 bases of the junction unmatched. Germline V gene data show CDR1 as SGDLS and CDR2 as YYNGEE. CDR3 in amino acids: CASSVAGTSGYEQYF. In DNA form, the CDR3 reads TGTGCCAGCAGCGTAGCAGGGACTAGCGGTTACGAGCAGTACTTC.

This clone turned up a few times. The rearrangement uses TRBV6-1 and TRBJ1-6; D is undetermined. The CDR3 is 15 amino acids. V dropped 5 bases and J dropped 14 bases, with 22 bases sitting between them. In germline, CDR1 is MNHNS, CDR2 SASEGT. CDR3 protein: CASSSAVTLRGTLHF. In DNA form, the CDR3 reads TGTGCCAGCAGTTCCGCCGTCACCCTCCGCGGCACCCTCCACTTT.

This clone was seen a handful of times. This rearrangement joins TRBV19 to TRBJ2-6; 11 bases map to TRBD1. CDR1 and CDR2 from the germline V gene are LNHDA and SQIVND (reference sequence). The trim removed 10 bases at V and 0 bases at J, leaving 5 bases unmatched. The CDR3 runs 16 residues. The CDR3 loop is CATGGTGGSGANVLTF. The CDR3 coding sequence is TGTGCCACAGGAGGGACAGGGGGCTCTGGGGCCAACGTCCTGACTTTC.

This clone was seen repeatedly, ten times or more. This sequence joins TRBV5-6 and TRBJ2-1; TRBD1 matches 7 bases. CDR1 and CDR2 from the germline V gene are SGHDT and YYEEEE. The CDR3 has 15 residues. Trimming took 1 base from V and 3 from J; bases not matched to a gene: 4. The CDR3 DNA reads TGTGCCAGCAGCTTGACCGGGGACAGCTACAATGAGCAGTTCTTC. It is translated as CASSLTGDSYNEQFF. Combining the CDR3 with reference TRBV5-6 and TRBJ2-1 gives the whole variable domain DAGVTQSPTHLIKTRGQQVTLRCSPKSGHDTVSWYQQALGQGPQFIFQYYEEEERQRGNFPDRFSGHQFPNYSSELNVNALLLGDSALYLCASSLTGDSYNEQFFGPGTRLTVL.